Listed below are T cell receptor beta chains from one sample, sequenced in a study of T cells in Graves' hyperthyroidism and ophthalmopathy. TCRdb used MiXCR to reprocess the multiplex PCR reads, holding one entry per CDR3 protein. Found here are under 400,000 distinct CDR3 sequences, about a sixth of them singletons; the top ten hold around 15%. Sequencing was done on a sample of blood. The receptors here all came from a woman aged 40 to 55 with Graves' ophthalmopathy. Each CDR3 is given with its conserved first and last residue. D genes are given only for firm matches. Some rows have no size entry. The others give once, few or many, or a class for an expanded clone.

clone_size d_call j_call v_call cdr3_length cdr3_nt cdr3_aa
many NA TRBJ2-7 TRBV28 13 TGTGCCAGCAGTTTGAATTTGGGTTACGAGCAGTACTTC CASSLNLGYEQYF
many TRBD1 TRBJ1-3 TRBV6-1 17 TGTGCCAGCAGTGATAAGGGACAGCCGAGCTCTGGAAACACCATATATTTT CASSDKGQPSSGNTIYF
many NA TRBJ2-5 TRBV5-1 15 TGCGCCAGCAGCCCCCCCTCGCAGCTTCAAGAGACCCAGTACTTC CASSPPSQLQETQYF
many NA TRBJ1-2 TRBV2 13 TGTGCCAGCGCAAAAGGGGAGAACTATGGCTACACCTTC CASAKGENYGYTF
few NA TRBJ1-1 TRBV6-1 11 TGTGCCAGCAGTGAAAACGACGAAGCTTTCTTT CASSENDEAFF
many NA TRBJ2-7 TRBV20-1 13 TGCAGTGCTAGCCCCGGGTCCAGCTACGAGCAGTACTTC CSASPGSSYEQYF
many TRBD1 TRBJ1-1 TRBV13 15 TGTGCCAACAGCCTCTTGGACAGGGTGAACACTGAAGCTTTCTTT CANSLLDRVNTEAFF
many NA TRBJ2-5 TRBV6-1 17 TGTGCCAGCAGTGAGGGGTCTATTCGGCGGGTCCAAGAGACCCAGTACTTC CASSEGSIRRVQETQYF
many NA TRBJ2-5 TRBV6-5 14 TGTGCCAGCAGTTACGTACGGGAGACGGAGACCCAGTACTTC CASSYVRETETQYF
few NA TRBJ2-7 TRBV18 11 TGTGCCAGCTCACCAAAAGAGGAGCAGTACTTC CASSPKEEQYF
many NA TRBJ1-1 TRBV2 13 TGTGCCAGCAGTGAGTTATTGAACACTGAAGCTTTCTTT CASSELLNTEAFF
NA NA TRBJ2-7 TRBV6-1 14 TGTGCCAGCAGTGTGGACGAGGCCTCCTACGAGCAGTACTTC CASSVDEASYEQYF
many TRBD1 TRBJ1-1 TRBV19 15 TGTGCCAGTAGCGATGCACCAGGGGGGAACACTGAAGCTTTCTTT CASSDAPGGNTEAFF
few NA TRBJ1-2 TRBV28 15 TGTGCCAGCAGTTCCCCATATAGTGGCGACTATGGCTACACCTTC CASSSPYSGDYGYTF
many TRBD2 TRBJ2-5 TRBV29-1 13 TGCAGCGTTGGGCGGGGGATGCGAGAGACCCAGTACTTC CSVGRGMRETQYF
many TRBD1 TRBJ2-7 TRBV6-1 13 TGTGCCAGCAGTGTCGACAGGGGCTACGAGCAGTACTTC CASSVDRGYEQYF
many TRBD1 TRBJ1-1 TRBV29-1 13 TGCAGCGTCGTGACAGGGGTAAACACTGAAGCTTTCTTT CSVVTGVNTEAFF
few NA TRBJ2-7 TRBV13 15 TGTGCCAGCAGCCGCCGTGGGGGCAGGGCGTACGAGCAGTACTTC CASSRRGGRAYEQYF
many TRBD1 TRBJ1-1 TRBV12-3/TRBV12-4 14 TGTGCCAGCAGTTATTTGGGGACAGGGGCTGAAGCTTTCTTT CASSYLGTGAEAFF
many TRBD1 TRBJ2-7 TRBV7-9 14 TGTGCCAGCAGCTCCCGGGACAGGGTCAACGAGCAGTACTTC CASSSRDRVNEQYF
many NA TRBJ1-1 TRBV6-5 14 TGTGCCAGCACGGACAGCCTCTCGAACACTGAAGCTTTCTTT CASTDSLSNTEAFF
many NA TRBJ1-6 TRBV19 13 TGTGCCAGTAACGAACAGCTTAATTCACCCCTCCACTTT CASNEQLNSPLHF
once TRBD2 TRBJ2-7 TRBV6-2/TRBV6-3 14 TGTGCCAGCAGTGGCGGGGGGCCACCTCGGGAGCAGTACTTC CASSGGGPPREQYF
many NA TRBJ1-2 TRBV12-3/TRBV12-4 14 TGTGCCAGCAGTTCTCGTCTGGGACCGGGTGGCTACACCTTC CASSSRLGPGGYTF
NA TRBD2 TRBJ2-5 TRBV5-1 15 TGCGCCAGCAGCTTGGAGGGACTAGGCAGTGGGACCCAGTACTTC CASSLEGLGSGTQYF
few TRBD1 TRBJ2-7 TRBV5-8 14 TGTGCCAGCAGTCGGAGGACAGGGATCTACGAGCAGTACTTC CASSRRTGIYEQYF
many NA TRBJ2-7 TRBV11-2 18 TGTGCCAGCAGCCAAACAGAGTGGGTAGCGGCCCCCTCTTACGAGCAGTACTTC CASSQTEWVAAPSYEQYF
many NA TRBJ2-5 TRBV27 15 TGTGCCAGCAGTTTAAGTGTCCGAGGGGGAGAGACCCAGTACTTC CASSLSVRGGETQYF
NA NA TRBJ2-2 TRBV18 15 TGTGCCAGCTCACCTCTGGGGTCCGACACCGGGGAGCTGTTTTTT CASSPLGSDTGELFF
many NA TRBJ1-5 TRBV27 14 TGTGCCAGCAGTGAAAGGGGCGGGAATCAGCCCCAGCATTTT CASSERGGNQPQHF
many TRBD1 TRBJ1-3 TRBV7-2 16 TGTGCCAGCAGCCCCCTGACCGGGACAGCTGGAAACACCATATATTTT CASSPLTGTAGNTIYF
many NA TRBJ2-7 TRBV4-3 16 TGCGCCAGCAGCCAAGATCGGGGGACACCATCTTACGAGCAGTACTTC CASSQDRGTPSYEQYF
many NA TRBJ2-5 TRBV5-1 13 TGCGCCAGCAGCTTCCGAACACAAGAGACCCAGTACTTC CASSFRTQETQYF
few TRBD1 TRBJ1-3 TRBV4-1 16 TGCGCCAGCAGCACCAGAGACAGGGATTCTGGAAACACCATATATTTT CASSTRDRDSGNTIYF
many NA TRBJ1-1 TRBV12-3/TRBV12-4 14 TGTGCCAGCAGTTTAGGGTGGGGCGAAACTGAAGCTTTCTTT CASSLGWGETEAFF
many TRBD2 TRBJ2-5 TRBV7-2 20 TGTGCCAGCAGCTTAGGGCTGGCTAGCGGGAGGGGCCTGTGGCAAGAGACCCAGTACTTC CASSLGLASGRGLWQETQYF
few TRBD1 TRBJ2-7 TRBV11-3 14 TGTGCCAGCAGCTTGGGGACAGGGGTCGGCGAGCAGTACTTC CASSLGTGVGEQYF
NA NA TRBJ1-2 TRBV27 14 TGTGCCAGCAGTTTAATGGCACAGGGCTATGGCTACACCTTC CASSLMAQGYGYTF
many TRBD1 TRBJ1-5 TRBV6-1 14 TGTGCCAGCAGTGAACAGGGGGATATTACGGCCCAGCATTTT CASSEQGDITAQHF
many NA TRBJ1-5 TRBV20-1 13 TGCAGTGCTAGGTGGGACCCCCTGAAGCCCCAGCATTTT CSARWDPLKPQHF
many NA TRBJ2-2 TRBV2 16 TGTGCCAGCAGTGGGGGATTTAAAGGACAAACCGGGGAGCTGTTTTTT CASSGGFKGQTGELFF